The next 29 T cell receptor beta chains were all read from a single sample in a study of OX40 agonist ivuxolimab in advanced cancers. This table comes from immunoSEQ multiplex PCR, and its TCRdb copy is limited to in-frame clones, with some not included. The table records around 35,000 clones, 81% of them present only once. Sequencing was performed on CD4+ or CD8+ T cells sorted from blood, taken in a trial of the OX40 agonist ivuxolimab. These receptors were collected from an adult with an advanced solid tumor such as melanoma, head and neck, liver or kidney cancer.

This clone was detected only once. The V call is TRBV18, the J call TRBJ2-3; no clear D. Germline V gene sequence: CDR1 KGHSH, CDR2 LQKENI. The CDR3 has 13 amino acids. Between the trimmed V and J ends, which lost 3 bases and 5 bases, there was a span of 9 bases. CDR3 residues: CASSPVIGDTQYF. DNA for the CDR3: TGTGCCAGCTCACCCGTGATCGGAGATACGCAGTATTTT.

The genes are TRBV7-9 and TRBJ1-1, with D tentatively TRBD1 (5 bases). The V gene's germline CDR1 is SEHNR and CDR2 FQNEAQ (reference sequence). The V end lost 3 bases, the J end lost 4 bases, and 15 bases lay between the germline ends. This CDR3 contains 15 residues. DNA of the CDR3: TGTGCCAGCAGCTTGGGACGGGCCGGGGGCACTGAAGCTTTCTTT. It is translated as CASSLGRAGGTEAFF.

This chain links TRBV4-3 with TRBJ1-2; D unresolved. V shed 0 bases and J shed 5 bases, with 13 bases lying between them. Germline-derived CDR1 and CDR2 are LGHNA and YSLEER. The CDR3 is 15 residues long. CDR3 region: CASSQDWAAKYGYTF. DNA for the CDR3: TGCGCCAGCAGCCAAGACTGGGCAGCGAAATATGGCTACACCTTC.

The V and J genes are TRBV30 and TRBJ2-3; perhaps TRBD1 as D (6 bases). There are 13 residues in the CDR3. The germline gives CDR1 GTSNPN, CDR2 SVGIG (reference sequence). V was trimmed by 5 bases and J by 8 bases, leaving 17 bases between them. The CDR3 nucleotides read TGTGCCTGGGGGGGCCCCCCGCCGGGTACGCAGTATTTT. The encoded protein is CAWGGPPPGTQYF. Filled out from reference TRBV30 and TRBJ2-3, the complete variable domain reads SQTIHQWPATLVQPVGSPLSLECTVEGTSNPNLYWYRQAAGRGLQLLFYSVGIGQISSEVPQNLSASRPQDRQFILSSKKLLLSDSGFYLCAWGGPPPGTQYFGPGTRLTVL.

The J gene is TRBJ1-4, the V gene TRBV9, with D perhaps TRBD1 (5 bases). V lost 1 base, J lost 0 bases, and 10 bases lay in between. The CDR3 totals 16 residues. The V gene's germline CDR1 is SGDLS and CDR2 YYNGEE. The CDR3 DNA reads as TGTGCCAGCAGCGTAAAGGGGTCCCCAACTAATGAAAAACTGTTTTTT. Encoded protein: CASSVKGSPTNEKLFF.

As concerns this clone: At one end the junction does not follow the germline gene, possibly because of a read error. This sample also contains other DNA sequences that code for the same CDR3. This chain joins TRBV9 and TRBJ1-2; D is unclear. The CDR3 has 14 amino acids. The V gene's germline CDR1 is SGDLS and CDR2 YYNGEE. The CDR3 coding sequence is TGTGCCAGCAGCGCATCAAGTACCTCCTATGGCTACACCTTT. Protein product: CASSASSTSYGYTF.

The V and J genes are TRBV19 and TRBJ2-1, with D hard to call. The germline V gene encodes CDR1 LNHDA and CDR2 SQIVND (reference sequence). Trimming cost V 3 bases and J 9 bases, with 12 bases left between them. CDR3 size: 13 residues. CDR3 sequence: CASSIGSRTEQFF. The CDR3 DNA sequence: TGTGCCAGTAGTATTGGCTCCAGGACTGAGCAGTTCTTC.

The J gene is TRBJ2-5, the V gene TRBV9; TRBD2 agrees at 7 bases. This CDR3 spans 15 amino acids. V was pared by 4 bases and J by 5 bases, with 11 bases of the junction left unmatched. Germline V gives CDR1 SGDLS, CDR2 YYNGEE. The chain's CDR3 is CASSTRLGGGETQYF. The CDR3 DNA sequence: TGTGCCAGCAGCACCCGGTTGGGGGGAGGGGAGACCCAGTACTTC.

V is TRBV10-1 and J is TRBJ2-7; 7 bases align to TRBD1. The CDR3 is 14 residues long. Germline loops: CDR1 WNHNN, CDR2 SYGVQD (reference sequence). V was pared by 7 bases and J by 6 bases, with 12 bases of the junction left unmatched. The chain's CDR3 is CASNSGTVGTEQYF. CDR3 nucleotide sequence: TGCGCCAGCAACTCCGGGACAGTTGGGACCGAGCAGTACTTC.

The CDR3 sequence: CASSKRGQGGSGANVLTF. CDR3 nucleotides: TGTGCCAGCAGCAAAAGGGGACAGGGAGGATCTGGGGCCAACGTCCTGACTTTC. The chain joins TRBV21-1 to TRBJ2-6; the table's TRBD1 call for D was not verified on the DNA. TRBV21-1 is described as a pseudogene. The CDR3 is 18 residues long.

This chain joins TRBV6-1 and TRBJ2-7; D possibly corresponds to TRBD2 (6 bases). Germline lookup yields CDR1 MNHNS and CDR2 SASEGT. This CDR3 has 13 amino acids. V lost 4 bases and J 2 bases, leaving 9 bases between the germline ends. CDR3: CASSAREAYEQYF. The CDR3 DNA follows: TGTGCCAGCAGTGCCAGGGAGGCCTACGAGCAGTACTTC.

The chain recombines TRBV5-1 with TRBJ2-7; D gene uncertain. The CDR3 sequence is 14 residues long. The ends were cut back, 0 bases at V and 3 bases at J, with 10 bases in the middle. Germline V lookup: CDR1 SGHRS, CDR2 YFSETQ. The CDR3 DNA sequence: TGCGCCAGCAGCTTGGCTGTAGGTAACTACGAGCAGTACTTC. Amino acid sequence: CASSLAVGNYEQYF.

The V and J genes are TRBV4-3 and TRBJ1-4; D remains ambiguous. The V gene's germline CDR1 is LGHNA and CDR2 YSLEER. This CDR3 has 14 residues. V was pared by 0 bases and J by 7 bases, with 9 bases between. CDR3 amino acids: CASSQDLAGEKLFF. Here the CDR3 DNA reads TGCGCCAGCAGCCAAGATCTGGCTGGTGAAAAACTGTTTTTT.

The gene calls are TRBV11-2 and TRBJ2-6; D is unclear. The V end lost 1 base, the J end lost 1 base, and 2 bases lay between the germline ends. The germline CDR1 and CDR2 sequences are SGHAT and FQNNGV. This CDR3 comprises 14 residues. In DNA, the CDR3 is TGTGCCAGCAGCTTAGCTTCTGGGGCCAACGTCCTGACTTTC. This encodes CASSLASGANVLTF.

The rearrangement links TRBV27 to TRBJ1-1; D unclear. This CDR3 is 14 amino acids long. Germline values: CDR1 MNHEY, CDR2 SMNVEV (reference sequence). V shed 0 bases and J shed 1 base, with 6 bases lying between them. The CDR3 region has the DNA TGTGCCAGCAGTTTATCAGGAGAGAACACTGAAGCTTTCTTT. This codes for CASSLSGENTEAFF.

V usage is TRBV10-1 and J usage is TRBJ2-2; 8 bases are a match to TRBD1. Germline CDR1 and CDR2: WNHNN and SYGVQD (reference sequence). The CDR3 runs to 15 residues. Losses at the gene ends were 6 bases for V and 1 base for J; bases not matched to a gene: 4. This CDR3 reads CASSSGTGNTGELFF. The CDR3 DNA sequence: TGCGCCAGCAGCTCCGGGACAGGGAACACCGGGGAGCTGTTTTTT.

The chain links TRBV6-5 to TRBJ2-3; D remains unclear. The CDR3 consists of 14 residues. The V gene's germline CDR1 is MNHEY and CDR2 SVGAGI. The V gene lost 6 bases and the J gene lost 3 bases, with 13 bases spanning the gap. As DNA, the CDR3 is TGTGCCAGCAGGAACCCTTTATTGACAGATACGCAGTATTTT. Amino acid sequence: CASRNPLLTDTQYF.

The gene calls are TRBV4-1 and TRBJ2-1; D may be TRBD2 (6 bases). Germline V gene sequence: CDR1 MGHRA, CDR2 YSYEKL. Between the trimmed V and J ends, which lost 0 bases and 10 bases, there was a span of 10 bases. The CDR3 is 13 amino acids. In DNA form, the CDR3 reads TGCGCCAGCAGCCAAGATCTGGAGGGGGAGCAGTTCTTC. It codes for CASSQDLEGEQFF.

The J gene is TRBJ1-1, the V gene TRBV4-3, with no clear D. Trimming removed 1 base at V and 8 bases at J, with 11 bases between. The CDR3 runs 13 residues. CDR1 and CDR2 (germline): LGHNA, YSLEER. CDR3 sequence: CASSQAEGTEAFF. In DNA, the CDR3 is TGCGCCAGCAGCCAAGCAGAGGGTACCGAAGCTTTCTTT.

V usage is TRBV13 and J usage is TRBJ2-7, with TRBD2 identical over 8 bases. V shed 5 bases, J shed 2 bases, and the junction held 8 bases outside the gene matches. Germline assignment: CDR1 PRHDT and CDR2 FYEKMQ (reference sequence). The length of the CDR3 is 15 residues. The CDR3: CASSNGRGATYEQYF. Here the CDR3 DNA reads TGTGCCAGCAGCAACGGGAGGGGGGCAACCTACGAGCAGTACTTC.

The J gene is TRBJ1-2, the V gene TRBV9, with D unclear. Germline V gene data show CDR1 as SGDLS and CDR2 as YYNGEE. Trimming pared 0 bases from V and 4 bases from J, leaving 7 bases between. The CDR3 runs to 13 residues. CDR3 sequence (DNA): TGTGCCAGCAGCGTAGACTGGGGCTATGGCTACACCTTC. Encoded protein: CASSVDWGYGYTF.

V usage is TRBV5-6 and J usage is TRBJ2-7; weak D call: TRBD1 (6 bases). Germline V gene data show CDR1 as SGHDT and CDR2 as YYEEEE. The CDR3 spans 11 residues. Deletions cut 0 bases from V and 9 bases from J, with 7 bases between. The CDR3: CASSLADRQYF. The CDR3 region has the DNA TGTGCCAGCAGCTTGGCGGACAGGCAGTACTTC.

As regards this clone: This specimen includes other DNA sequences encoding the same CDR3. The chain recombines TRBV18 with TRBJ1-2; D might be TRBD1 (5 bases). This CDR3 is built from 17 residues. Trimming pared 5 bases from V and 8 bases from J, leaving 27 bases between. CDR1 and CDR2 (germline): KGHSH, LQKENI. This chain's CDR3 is CASSDGNDRGQRGGYTF. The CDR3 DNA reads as TGTGCCAGCTCAGACGGGAATGATCGAGGGCAACGGGGCGGCTACACCTTC. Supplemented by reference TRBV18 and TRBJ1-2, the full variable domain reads NAGVMQNPRHLVRRRGQEARLRCSPMKGHSHVYWYRQLPEEGLKFMVYLQKENIIDESGMPKERFSAEFPKEGPSILRIQQVVRGDSAAYFCASSDGNDRGQRGGYTFGSGTRLTVV.

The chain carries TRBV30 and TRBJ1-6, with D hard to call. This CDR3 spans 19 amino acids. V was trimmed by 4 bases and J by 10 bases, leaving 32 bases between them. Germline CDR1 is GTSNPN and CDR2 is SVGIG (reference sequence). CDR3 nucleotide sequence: TGTGCCTGGACCCTCCCGTCCCTGACCCAAAAGAAAAAATCATCACCCCTCCACTTT. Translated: CAWTLPSLTQKKKSSPLHF.

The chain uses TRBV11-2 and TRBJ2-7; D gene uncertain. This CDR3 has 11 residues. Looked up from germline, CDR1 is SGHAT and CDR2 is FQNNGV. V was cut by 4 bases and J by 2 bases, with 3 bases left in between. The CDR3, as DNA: TGTGCCAGCAGCTCCGCCTACGAGCAGTACTTC. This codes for CASSSAYEQYF.

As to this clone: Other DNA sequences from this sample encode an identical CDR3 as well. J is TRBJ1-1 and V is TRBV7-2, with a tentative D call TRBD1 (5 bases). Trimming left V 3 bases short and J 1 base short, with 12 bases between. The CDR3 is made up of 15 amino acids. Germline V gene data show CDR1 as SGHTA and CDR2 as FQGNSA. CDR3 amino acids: CASSLGGQSNTEAFF. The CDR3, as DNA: TGTGCCAGCAGCTTGGGGGGTCAGTCGAACACTGAAGCTTTCTTT.

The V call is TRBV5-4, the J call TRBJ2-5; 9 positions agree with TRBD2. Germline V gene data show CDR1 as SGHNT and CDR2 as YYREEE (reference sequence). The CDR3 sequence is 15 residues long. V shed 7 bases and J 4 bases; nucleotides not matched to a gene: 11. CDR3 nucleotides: TGTGCCAGCGGCTCAAGCGGGAGGAGGGGAGAGACCCAGTACTTC. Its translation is CASGSSGRRGETQYF.

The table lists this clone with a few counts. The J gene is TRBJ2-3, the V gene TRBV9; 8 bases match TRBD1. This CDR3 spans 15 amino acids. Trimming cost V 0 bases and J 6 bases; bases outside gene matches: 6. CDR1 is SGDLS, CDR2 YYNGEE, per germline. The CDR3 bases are TGTGCCAGCAGCGTAGAGGGCAGGGGGCTGGATACGCAGTATTTT. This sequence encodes CASSVEGRGLDTQYF.

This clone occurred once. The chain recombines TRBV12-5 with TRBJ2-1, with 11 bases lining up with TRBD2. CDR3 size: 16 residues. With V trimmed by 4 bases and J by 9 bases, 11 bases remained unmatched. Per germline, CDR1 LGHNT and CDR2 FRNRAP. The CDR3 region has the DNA TGTGCTAGTGGTTACCAACGGGATAGCGGGAGGGGTGAGCAGTTCTTC. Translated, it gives CASGYQRDSGRGEQFF. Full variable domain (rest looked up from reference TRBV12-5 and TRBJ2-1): DARVTQTPRHKVTEMGQEVTMRCQPILGHNTVFWYRQTMMQGLELLAYFRNRAPLDDSGMPKDRFSAEMPDATLATLKIQPSEPRDSAVYFCASGYQRDSGRGEQFFGPGTRLTVL.